This T cell receptor (beta chain) derives from a study of blood T cell repertoires in COVID-19. CDR3 size: 12 residues. CDR1 and CDR2 (germline): KGHSY, FQNENV. V shed 0 bases and J shed 8 bases, with 7 bases lying between them. Source study methods: By means of reference gene primer amplification, nucleated cell counts were estimated. TCRdb keeps only in-frame clones here, not all; method: immunoSEQ multiplex PCR. The D gene and trimming were derived from the DNA, and the V and J assignments and clone size from that table. The table shows about 140,000 clones, with approximately 88% occurring only once. The sample holds a few counts of this clone.

The chain carries TRBV16 and TRBJ1-1, with no clear D. The sequence was collected from a man aged 40-49 years with acute COVID-19. The source material was PBMCs or T cells enriched from blood (not recorded which). In DNA form, the CDR3 reads TGTGCCAGCAGCCAATCGAACGGGGAAGCTTTCTTT. Translating it yields CASSQSNGEAFF.